The clone carrying this TCR beta chain was seen repeatedly, ten times or more. V lost 6 bases, J lost 3 bases, and 12 bases lay in between. Germline CDR1 and CDR2: SNHLY and FYNNEI. The CDR3 spans 14 residues. There were TCR beta CDR3 regions amplified from RNA transcripts. RT-PCR in the first round (using the HTBI primer set) targeted the TCR CDR3. Using its own MiXCR run on the multiplex PCR reads, TCRdb lists one record per CDR3 protein. The sample consists of roughly 510,000 distinct CDR3 sequences, around 21% of them appearing once. In patients aged 18 to 65, hyperthyroidism was newly diagnosed, with duration under 2 months. The record originates from a study of T cells in Graves' hyperthyroidism and ophthalmopathy.

The chain couples TRBV2 to TRBJ1-5; D gene uncertain. Material: blood. This TCR derives from a young man with Graves' hyperthyroidism. The CDR3 loop reads CASSPDGYNQPQHF. CDR3 bases: TGTGCCAGCAGCCCCGACGGATACAATCAGCCCCAGCATTTT.